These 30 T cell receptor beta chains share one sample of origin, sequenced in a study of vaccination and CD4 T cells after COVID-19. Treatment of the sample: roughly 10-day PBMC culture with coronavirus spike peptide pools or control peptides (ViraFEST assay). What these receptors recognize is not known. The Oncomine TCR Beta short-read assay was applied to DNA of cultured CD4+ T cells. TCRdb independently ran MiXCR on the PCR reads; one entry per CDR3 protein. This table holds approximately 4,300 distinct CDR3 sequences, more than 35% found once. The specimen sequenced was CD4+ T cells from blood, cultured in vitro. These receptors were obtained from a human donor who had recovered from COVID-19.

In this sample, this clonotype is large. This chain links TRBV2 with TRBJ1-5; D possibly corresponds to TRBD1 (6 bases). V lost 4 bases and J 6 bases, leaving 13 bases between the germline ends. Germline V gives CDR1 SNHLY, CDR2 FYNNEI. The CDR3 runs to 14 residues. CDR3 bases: TGTGCCAGCAGTGGTAGGGGGGCCGGTCAGCCCCAGCATTTT. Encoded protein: CASSGRGAGQPQHF.

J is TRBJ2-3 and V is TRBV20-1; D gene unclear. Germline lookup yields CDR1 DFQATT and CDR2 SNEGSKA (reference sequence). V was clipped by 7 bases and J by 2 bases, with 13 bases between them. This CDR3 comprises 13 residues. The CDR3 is CSGLDLVTDTQYF. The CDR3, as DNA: TGCAGTGGTCTAGATCTTGTCACAGATACGCAGTATTTT.

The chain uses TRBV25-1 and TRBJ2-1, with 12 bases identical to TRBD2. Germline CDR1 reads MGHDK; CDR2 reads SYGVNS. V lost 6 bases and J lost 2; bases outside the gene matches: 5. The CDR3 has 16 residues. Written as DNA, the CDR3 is TGTGCCAGCAGCGATCTAGCGGGAGGGGCCTACAATGAGCAGTTCTTC. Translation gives CASSDLAGGAYNEQFF.

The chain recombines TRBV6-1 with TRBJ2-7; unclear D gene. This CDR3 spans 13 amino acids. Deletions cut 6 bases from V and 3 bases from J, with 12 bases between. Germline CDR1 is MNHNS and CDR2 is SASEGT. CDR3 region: CASRRGPNYEQYF. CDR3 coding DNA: TGTGCCAGCAGGAGAGGACCGAACTACGAGCAGTACTTC.

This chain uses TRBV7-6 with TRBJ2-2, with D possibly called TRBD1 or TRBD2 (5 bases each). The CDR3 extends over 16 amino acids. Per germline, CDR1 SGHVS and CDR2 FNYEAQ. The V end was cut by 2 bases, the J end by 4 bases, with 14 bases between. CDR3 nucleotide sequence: TGTGCCAGCAGCTTATGGACGTCGAGGGGCACCGGGGAGCTGTTTTTT. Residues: CASSLWTSRGTGELFF.

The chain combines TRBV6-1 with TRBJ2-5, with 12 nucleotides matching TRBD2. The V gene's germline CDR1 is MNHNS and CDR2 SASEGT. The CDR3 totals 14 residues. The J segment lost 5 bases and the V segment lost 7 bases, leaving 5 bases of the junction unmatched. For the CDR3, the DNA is TGTGCCAGCACTTCTAGCGGGGGGGGGGAGACCCAGTACTTC. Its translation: CASTSSGGGETQYF.

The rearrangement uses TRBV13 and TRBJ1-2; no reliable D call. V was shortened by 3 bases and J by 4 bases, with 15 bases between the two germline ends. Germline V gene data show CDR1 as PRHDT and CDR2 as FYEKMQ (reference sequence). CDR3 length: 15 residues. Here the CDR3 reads CASSFSSDKFYGYTF. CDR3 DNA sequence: TGTGCCAGCAGCTTTTCCAGCGATAAGTTCTATGGCTACACCTTC.

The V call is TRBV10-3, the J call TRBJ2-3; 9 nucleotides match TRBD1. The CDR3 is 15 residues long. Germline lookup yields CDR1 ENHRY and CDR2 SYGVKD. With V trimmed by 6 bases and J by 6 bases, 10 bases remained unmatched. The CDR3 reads CAISPGTGRRDTQYF. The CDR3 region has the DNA TGTGCCATCAGCCCCGGGACAGGGAGACGCGATACGCAGTATTTT.

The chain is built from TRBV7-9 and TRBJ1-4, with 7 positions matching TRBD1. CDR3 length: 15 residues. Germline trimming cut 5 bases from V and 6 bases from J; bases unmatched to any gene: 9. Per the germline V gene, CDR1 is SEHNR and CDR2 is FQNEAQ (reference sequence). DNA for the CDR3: TGTGCCAGCAGCCAAGGGGACAGCTGGGATGAAAAACTGTTTTTT. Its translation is CASSQGDSWDEKLFF.

The CDR3 DNA reads as TGCGCCAGCAGCCCCAACAACGCCTTGGTTGGCTACACCTTC. Its translation: CASSPNNALVGYTF. The chain has TRBV5-1 and TRBJ1-2; D is undetermined. The germline V gene encodes CDR1 SGHRS and CDR2 YFSETQ. This CDR3 spans 14 amino acids. The V and J ends lost 4 bases and 7 bases respectively, with 17 bases between them.

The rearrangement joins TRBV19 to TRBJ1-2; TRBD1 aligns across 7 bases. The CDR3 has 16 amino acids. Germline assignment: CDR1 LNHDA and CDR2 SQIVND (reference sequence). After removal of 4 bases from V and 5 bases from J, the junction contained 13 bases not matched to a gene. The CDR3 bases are TGTGCCAGTAGTAAAAACCTCGGACAGGACGGTTATGGCTACACCTTC. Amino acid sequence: CASSKNLGQDGYGYTF. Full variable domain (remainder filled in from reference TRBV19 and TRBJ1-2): DGGITQSPKYLFRKEGQNVTLSCEQNLNHDAMYWYRQDPGQGLRLIYYSQIVNDFQKGDIAEGYSVSREKKESFPLTVTSAQKNPTAFYLCASSKNLGQDGYGYTFGSGTRLTVV.

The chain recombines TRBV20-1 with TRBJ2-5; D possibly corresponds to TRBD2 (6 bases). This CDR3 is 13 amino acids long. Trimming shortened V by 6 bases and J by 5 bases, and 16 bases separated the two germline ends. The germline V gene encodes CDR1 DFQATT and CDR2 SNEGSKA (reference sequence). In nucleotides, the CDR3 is TGCAGTGCCCAAGGAGGGAATCGGGAGACCCAGTACTTC. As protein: CSAQGGNRETQYF.

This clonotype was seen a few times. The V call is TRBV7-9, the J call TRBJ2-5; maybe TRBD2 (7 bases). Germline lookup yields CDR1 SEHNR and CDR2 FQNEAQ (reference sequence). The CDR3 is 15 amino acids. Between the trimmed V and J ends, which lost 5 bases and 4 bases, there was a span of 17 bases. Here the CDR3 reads CASSTFGGLRETQYF. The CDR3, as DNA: TGTGCCAGCAGCACCTTCGGGGGGCTCCGAGAGACCCAGTACTTC.

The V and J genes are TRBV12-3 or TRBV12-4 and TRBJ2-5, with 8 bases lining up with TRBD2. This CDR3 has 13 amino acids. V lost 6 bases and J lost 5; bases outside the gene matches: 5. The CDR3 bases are TGTGCCAGCAGCTCGACTAGCGAGGAGACCCAGTACTTC. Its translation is CASSSTSEETQYF.

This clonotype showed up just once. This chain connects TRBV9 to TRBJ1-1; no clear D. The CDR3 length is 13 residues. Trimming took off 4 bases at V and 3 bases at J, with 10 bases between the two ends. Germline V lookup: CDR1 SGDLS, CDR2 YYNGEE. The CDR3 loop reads CASSYRPDTEAFF. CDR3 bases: TGTGCCAGCAGCTATAGGCCGGACACTGAAGCTTTCTTT.

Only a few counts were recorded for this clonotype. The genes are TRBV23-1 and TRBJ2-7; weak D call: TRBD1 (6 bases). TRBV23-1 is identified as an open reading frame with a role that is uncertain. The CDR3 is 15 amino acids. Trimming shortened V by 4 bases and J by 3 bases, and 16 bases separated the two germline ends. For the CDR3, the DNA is TGCGCCAGCAGTCCCCTTTCAGGGGAAGGCTACGAGCAGTACTTC. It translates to CASSPLSGEGYEQYF.

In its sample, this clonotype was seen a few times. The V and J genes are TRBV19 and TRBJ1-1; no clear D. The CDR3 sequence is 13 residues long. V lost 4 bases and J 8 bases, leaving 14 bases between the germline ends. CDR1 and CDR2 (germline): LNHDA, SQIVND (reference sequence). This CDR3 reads CASSTSVESEAFF. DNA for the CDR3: TGTGCCAGTAGTACAAGCGTGGAGTCAGAAGCTTTCTTT. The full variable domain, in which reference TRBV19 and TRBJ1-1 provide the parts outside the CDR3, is DGGITQSPKYLFRKEGQNVTLSCEQNLNHDAMYWYRQDPGQGLRLIYYSQIVNDFQKGDIAEGYSVSREKKESFPLTVTSAQKNPTAFYLCASSTSVESEAFFGQGTRLTVV.

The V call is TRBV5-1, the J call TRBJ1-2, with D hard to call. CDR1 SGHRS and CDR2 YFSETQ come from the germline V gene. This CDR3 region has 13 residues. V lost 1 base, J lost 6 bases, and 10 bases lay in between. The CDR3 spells CASSLFGQDGYTF. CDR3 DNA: TGCGCCAGCAGCTTGTTTGGCCAGGATGGCTACACCTTC.

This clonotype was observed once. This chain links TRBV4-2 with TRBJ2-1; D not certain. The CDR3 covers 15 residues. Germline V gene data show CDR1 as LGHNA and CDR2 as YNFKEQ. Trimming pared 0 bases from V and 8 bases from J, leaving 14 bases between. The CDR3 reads CASSQDRSGQDEQFF. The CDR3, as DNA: TGTGCCAGCAGCCAAGATCGGAGTGGTCAGGATGAGCAGTTCTTC.

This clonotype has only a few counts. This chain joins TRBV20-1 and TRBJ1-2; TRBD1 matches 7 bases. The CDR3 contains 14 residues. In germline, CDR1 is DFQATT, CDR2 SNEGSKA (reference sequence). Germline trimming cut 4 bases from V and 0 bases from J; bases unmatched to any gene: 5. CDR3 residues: CSATSGQTNYGYTF. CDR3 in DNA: TGCAGTGCTACCTCGGGACAGACTAACTATGGCTACACCTTC.

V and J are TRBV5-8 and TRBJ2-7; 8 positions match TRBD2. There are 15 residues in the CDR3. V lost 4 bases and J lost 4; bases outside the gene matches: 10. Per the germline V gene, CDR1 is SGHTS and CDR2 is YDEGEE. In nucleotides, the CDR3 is TGTGCCAGCAGCCGAAGTCCAGCGGGAGTATACGAGCAGTACTTC. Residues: CASSRSPAGVYEQYF.

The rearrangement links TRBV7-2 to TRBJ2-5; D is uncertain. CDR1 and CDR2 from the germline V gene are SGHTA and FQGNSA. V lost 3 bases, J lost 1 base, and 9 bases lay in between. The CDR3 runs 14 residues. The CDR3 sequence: CASSLFGGQETQYF. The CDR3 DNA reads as TGTGCCAGCAGCTTGTTCGGCGGCCAAGAGACCCAGTACTTC.

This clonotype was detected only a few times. This CDR3 is CATSSPGPATQYF. The DNA of the CDR3 is TGTGCCACCAGCTCCCCGGGGCCCGCTACGCAGTATTTT. This chain uses TRBV15 with TRBJ2-3; TRBD1 or TRBD2 may be the D gene (5 bases each). CDR3 size: 13 residues. The ends were cut back, 5 bases at V and 8 bases at J, with 14 bases in the middle. Germline CDR1 LNHNV, CDR2 YYDKDF (reference sequence).

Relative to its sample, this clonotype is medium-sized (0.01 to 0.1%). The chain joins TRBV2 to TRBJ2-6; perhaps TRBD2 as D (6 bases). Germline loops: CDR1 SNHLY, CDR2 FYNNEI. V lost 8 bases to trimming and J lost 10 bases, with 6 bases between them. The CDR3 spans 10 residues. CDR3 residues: CASGGNVLTF. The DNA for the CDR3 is TGTGCCAGCGGGGGGAACGTCCTGACTTTC.

The CDR3 loop reads CASSPWDRERPEAFF. The CDR3 DNA reads TGTGCCAGCAGCCCCTGGGACAGGGAACGTCCTGAAGCTTTCTTT. The V and J genes are TRBV7-2 and TRBJ1-1; 9 positions match TRBD1. Germline V gene lookup returns CDR1 SGHTA and CDR2 FQGNSA. This CDR3 has 15 residues. V trimming: 5 bases; J trimming: 6 bases; junction bases outside the gene matches: 10.

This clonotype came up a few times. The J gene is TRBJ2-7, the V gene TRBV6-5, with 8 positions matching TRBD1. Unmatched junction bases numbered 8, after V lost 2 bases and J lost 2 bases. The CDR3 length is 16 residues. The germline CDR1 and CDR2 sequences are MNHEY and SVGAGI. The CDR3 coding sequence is TGTGCCAGCAGTTACCGACCGACAGGGGCGACCTACGAGCAGTACTTC. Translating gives CASSYRPTGATYEQYF.

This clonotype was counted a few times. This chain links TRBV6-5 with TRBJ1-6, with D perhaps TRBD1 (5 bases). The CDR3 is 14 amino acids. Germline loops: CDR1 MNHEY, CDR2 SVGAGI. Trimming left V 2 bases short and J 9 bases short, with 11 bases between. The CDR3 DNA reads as TGTGCCAGCAGTTACAGGCACCAGGGTTCACCCCTCCACTTT. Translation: CASSYRHQGSPLHF.

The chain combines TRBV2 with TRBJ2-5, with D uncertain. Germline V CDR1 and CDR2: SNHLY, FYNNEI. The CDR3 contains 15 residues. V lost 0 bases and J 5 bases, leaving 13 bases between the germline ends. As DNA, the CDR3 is TGTGCCAGCAGTGAAGCTGGCGGTGCTTGGGAGACCCAGTACTTC. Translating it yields CASSEAGGAWETQYF.

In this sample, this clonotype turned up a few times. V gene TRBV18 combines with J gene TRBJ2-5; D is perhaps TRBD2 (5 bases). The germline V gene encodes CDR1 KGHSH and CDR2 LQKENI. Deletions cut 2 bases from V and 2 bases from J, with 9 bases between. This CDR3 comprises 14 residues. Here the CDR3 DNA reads TGTGCCAGCTCACCAGAGGGCAGTCAAGAGACCCAGTACTTC. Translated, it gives CASSPEGSQETQYF.

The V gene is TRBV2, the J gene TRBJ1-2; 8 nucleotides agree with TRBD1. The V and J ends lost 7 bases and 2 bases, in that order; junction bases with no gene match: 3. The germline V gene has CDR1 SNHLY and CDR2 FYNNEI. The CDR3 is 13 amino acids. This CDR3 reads CASMGTGNYGYTF. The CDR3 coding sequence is TGTGCCAGCATGGGGACAGGAAACTATGGCTACACCTTC.